The entry below describes one T cell receptor (beta chain). The age range of participants was about 18 to 100 years, with residence in under 30 US areas. Authors' processing steps: Reference gene primer amplification yielded estimated nucleated cell counts. TCRdb keeps only in-frame clones here, not all; method: immunoSEQ multiplex PCR. V and J calls and clone size follow that table, whereas D and trimming were derived from the DNA. Here the sample spans about 310,000 clones, 85% being singletons. The source of the sample is a study of blood T cell repertoires in COVID-19. Study-level information: Donors in the United States, Italy and Spain gave samples during acute or convalescent COVID-19.

Material for sequencing was PBMCs or T cells enriched from blood (not recorded which). The receptor's source is a woman aged 25-40 years who had been exposed to COVID-19.

CDR3: CASSWTSGTIGEQFF. The DNA for the CDR3 is TGTGCCAGCAGTTGGACTAGCGGGACTATAGGGGAGCAGTTCTTC. The J gene is TRBJ2-1, the V gene TRBV2; 12 bases line up with TRBD2. Losses at the gene ends were 5 bases for V and 10 bases for J; bases not matched to a gene: 9. Germline V gives CDR1 SNHLY, CDR2 FYNNEI. The CDR3 has 15 residues.